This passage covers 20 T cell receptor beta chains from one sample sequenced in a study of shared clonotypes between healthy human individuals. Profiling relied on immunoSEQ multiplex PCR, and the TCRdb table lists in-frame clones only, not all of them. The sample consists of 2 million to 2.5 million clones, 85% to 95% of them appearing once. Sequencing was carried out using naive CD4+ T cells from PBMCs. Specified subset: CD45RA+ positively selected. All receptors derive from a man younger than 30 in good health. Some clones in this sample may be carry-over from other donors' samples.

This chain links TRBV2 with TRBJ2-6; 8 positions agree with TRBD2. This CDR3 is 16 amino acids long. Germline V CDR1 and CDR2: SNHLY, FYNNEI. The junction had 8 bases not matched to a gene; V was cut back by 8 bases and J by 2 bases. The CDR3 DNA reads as TGTGCCAGCTTCCCCGCGGGGGGCGCTGGGGCCAACGTCCTGACTTTC. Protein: CASFPAGGAGANVLTF. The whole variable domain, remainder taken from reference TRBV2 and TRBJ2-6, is EPEVTQTPSHQVTQMGQEVILRCVPISNHLYFYWYRQILGQKVEFLVSFYNNEISEKSEIFDDQFSVERPDGSNFTLKIRSTKLEDSAMYFCASFPAGGAGANVLTFGAGSRLTVL.

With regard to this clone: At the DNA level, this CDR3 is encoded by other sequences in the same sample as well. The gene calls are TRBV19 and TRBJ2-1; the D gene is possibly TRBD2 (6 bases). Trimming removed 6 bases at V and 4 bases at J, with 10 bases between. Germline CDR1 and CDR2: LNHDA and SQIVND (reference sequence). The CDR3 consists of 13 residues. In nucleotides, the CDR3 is TGTGCCAGTAGGGATCGGGGGTACAATGAGCAGTTCTTC. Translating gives CASRDRGYNEQFF.

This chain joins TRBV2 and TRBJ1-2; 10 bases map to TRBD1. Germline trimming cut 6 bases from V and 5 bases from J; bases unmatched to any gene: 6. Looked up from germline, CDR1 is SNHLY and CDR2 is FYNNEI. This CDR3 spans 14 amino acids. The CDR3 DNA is TGTGCCAGCAGGGGAGGGACAGGGGCTTATGGCTACACCTTC. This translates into CASRGGTGAYGYTF.

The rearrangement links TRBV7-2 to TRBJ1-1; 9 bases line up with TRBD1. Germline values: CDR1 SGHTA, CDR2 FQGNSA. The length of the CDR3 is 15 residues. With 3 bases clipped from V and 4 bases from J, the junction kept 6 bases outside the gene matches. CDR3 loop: CASSFLGQGVTEAFF. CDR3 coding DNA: TGTGCCAGCAGCTTTTTGGGACAGGGAGTCACTGAAGCTTTCTTT.

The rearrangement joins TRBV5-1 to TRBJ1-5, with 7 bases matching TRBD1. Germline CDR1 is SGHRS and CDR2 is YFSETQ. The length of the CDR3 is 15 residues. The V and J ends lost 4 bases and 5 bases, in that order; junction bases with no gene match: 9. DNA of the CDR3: TGCGCCAGCAGCCCAAGGGCAGGGGGTTATCAGCCCCAGCATTTT. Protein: CASSPRAGGYQPQHF.

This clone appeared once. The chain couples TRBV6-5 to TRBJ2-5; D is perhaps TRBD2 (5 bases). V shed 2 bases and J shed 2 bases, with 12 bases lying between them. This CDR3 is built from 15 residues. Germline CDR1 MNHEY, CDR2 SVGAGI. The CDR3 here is CASSYLMGSQETQYF. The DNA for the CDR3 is TGTGCCAGCAGTTACCTAATGGGGAGTCAAGAGACCCAGTACTTC.

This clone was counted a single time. CDR3 loop: CSARRVGGYTF. For the CDR3, the DNA is TGCAGTGCTAGAAGGGTCGGTGGCTACACCTTC. The chain uses TRBV20-1 and TRBJ1-2; no firm D call. There are 11 residues in the CDR3. Per germline, CDR1 DFQATT and CDR2 SNEGSKA (reference sequence). Trimming stripped 2 bases from V and 7 bases from J, with 8 bases between.

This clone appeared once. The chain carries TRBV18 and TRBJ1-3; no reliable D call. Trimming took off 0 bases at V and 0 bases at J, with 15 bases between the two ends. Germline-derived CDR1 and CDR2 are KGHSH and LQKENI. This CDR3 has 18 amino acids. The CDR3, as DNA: TGTGCCAGCTCACCACCGGGAGGCTCAGGCCTCTCTGGAAACACCATATATTTT. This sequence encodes CASSPPGGSGLSGNTIYF.

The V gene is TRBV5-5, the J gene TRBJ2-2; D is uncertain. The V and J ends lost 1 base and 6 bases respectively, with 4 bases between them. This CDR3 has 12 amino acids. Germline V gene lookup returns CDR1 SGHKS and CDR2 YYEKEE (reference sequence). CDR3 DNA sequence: TGTGCCAGCAGCTTGTTCTCCGGGGAGCTGTTTTTT. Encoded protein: CASSLFSGELFF.

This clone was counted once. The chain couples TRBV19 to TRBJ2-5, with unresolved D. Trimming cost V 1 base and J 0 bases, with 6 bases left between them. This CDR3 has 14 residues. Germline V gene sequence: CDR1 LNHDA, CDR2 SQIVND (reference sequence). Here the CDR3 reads CASSIVGYQETQYF. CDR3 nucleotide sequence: TGTGCCAGTAGTATAGTTGGGTACCAAGAGACCCAGTACTTC.

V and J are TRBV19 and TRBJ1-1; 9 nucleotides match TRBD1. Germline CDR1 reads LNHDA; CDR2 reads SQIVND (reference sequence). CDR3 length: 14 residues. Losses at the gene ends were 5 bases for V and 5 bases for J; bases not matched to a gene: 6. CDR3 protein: CASSPGQGRTEAFF. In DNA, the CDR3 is TGTGCCAGTAGTCCCGGACAGGGGAGGACTGAAGCTTTCTTT.

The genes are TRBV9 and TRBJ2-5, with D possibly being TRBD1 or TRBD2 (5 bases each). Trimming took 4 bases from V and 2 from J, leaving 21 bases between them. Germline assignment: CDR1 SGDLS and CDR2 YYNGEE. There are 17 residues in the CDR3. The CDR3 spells CASSPLGVGALQETQYF. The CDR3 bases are TGTGCCAGCAGCCCCCTGGGGGTAGGTGCCTTACAAGAGACCCAGTACTTC.

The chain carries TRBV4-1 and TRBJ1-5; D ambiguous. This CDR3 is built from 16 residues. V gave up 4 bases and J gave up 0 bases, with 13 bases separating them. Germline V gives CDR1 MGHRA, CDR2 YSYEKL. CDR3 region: CASSRSGENSNQPQHF. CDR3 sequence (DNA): TGCGCCAGCAGCCGATCCGGGGAGAATAGCAATCAGCCCCAGCATTTT.

The DNA for the CDR3 is TGTGCCAGCCCCACCGGGGGAGGCTACACTGAAGCTTTCTTT. Its protein is CASPTGGGYTEAFF. The chain uses TRBV21-1 and TRBJ1-1. TRBV21-1 is described as a pseudogene. The CDR3 runs 14 residues.

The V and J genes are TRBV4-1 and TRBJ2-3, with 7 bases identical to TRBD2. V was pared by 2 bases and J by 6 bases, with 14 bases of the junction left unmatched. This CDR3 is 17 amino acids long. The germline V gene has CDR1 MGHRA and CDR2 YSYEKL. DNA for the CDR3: TGCGCCAGCAGCCAACTTTGGTCGGGAGGAGTTTGGGATACGCAGTATTTT. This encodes CASSQLWSGGVWDTQYF.

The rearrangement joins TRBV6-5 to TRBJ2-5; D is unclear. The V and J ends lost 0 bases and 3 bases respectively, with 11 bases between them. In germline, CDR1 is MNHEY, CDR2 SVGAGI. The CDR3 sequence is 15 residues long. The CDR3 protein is CASSYSEAAEETQYF. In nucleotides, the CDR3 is TGTGCCAGCAGTTACTCAGAGGCAGCTGAAGAGACCCAGTACTTC.

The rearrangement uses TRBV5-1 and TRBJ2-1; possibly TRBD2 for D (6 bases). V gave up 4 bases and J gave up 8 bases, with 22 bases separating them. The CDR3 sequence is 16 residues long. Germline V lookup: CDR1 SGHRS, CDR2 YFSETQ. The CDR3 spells CASSPPSRDWVDEQFF. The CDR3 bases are TGCGCCAGCAGCCCCCCTTCCCGGGACTGGGTGGATGAGCAGTTCTTC.

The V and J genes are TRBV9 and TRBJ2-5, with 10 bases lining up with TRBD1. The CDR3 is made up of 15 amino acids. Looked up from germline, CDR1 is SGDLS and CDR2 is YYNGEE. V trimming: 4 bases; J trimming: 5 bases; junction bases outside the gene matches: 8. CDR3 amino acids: CASSLTGGRAETQYF. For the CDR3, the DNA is TGTGCCAGCAGCCTGACAGGGGGCAGGGCGGAGACCCAGTACTTC. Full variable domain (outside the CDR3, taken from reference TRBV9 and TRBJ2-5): DSGVTQTPKHLITATGQRVTLRCSPRSGDLSVYWYQQSLDQGLQFLIQYYNGEERAKGNILERFSAQQFPDLHSELNLSSLELGDSALYFCASSLTGGRAETQYFGPGTRLLVL.

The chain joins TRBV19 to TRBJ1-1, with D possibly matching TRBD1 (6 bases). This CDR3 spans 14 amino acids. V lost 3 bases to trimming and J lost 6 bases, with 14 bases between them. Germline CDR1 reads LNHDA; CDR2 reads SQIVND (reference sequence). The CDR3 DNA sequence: TGTGCCAGTAGTATTCGGGGGGCGGTGGCTGAAGCTTTCTTT. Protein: CASSIRGAVAEAFF.

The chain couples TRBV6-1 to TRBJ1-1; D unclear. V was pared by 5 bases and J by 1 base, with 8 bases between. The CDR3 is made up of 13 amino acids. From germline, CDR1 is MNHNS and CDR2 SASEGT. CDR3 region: CASSPPGNTEAFF. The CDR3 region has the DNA TGTGCCAGCAGTCCGCCCGGGAACACTGAAGCTTTCTTT.